This T cell receptor beta chain was identified in a study of graft-versus-host responses after intestinal transplantation. Details on this clone: Its antigen remains unknown.

The data were produced by immunoSEQ multiplex PCR, yet TCRdb's version contains in-frame clones alone and is incomplete. Of around 77,000 clones listed, approximately 94% are singletons. V lost 4 bases, J lost 8 bases, and 18 bases lay in between. This CDR3 comprises 15 residues. CDR1 is PRHDT and CDR2 is FYEKMQ in the germline V gene (reference sequence). This sequence joins TRBV13 and TRBJ2-1, with D perhaps matching TRBD1 (6 bases). This TCR derives from a human donor who received an intestinal transplant. The specimen was unstimulated CD8+ T cells sorted from spleen or lymph node cells, collected before intestinal transplant. CDR3 protein: CASSSTGHLLHEQFF. As DNA, the CDR3 is TGTGCCAGCAGCTCCACGGGACACCTGCTCCATGAGCAGTTCTTC.